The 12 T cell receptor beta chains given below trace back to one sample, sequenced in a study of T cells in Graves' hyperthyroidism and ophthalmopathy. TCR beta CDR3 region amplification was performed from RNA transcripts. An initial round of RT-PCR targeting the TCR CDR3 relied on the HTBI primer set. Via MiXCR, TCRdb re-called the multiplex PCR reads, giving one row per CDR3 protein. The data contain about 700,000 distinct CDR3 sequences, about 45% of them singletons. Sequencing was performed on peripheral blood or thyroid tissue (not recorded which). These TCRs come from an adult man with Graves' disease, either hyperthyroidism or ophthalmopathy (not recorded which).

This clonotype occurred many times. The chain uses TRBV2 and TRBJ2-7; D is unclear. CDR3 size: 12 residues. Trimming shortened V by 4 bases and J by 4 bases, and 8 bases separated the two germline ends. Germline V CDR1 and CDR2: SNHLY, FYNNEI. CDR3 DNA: TGTGCCAGCAGTGGAGCAGTTTACGAGCAGTACTTC. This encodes CASSGAVYEQYF.

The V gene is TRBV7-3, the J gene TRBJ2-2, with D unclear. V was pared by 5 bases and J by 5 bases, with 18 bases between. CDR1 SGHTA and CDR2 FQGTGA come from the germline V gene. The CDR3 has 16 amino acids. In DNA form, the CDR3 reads TGTGCCAGCAGCGTAGTAACCGGGCTAGGGACCGGGGAGCTGTTTTTT. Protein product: CASSVVTGLGTGELFF.

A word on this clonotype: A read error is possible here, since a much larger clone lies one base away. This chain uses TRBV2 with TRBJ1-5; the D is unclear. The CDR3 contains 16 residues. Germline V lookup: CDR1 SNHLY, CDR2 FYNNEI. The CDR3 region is CATSDADGISNQPQHF. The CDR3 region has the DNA TGTGCCACCAGTGATGCGGACGGGATTAGCAATCAGCCCCAGCATTTT.

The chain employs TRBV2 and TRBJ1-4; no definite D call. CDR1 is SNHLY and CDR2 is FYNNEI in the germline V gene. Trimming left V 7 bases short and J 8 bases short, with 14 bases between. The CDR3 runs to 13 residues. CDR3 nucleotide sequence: TGTGCCAGCACGGGCTTAGGAGGAGAAAAACTGTTTTTT. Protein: CASTGLGGEKLFF.

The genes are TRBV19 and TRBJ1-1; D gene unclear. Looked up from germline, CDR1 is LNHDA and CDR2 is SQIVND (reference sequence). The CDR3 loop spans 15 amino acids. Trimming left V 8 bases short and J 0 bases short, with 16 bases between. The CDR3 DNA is TGTGCCAGTCCGCCTCCGAGGAGGGTGAACACTGAAGCTTTCTTT. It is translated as CASPPPRRVNTEAFF.

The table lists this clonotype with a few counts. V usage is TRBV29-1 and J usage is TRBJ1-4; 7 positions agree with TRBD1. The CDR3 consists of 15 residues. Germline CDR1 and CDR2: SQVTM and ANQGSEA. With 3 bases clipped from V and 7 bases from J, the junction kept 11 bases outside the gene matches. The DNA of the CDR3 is TGCAGCGTTGAGAGTAAAGGGGGCGGGATTGAAAAACTGTTTTTT. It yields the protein CSVESKGGGIEKLFF.

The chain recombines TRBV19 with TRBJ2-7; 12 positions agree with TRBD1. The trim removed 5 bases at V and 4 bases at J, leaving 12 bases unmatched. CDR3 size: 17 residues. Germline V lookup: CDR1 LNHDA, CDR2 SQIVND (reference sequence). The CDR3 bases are TGTGCCAGTAGTCCCCCCGGGACAGGGGGCAGTCCTTACGAGCAGTACTTC. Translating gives CASSPPGTGGSPYEQYF.

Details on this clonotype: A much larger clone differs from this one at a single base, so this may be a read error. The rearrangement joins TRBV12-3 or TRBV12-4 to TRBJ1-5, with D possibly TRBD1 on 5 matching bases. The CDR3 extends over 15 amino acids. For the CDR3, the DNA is TGTGCCATCAGTGACGGGGACCTGGGAAATCAGCCCCAGCATTTT. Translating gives CAISDGDLGNQPQHF.

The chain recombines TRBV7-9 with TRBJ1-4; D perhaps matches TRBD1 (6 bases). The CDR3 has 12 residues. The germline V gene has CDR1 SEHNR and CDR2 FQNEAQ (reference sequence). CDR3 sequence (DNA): TGTGCTGGGGAGGGGGACAATGAAAAACTGTTTTTT. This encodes CAGEGDNEKLFF.

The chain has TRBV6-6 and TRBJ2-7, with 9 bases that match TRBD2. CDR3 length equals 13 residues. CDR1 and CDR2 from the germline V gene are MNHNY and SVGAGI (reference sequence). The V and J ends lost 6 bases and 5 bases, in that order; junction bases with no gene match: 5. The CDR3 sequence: CASRLAGKDEQYF. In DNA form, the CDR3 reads TGTGCCAGCAGGCTAGCGGGAAAGGACGAGCAGTACTTC.

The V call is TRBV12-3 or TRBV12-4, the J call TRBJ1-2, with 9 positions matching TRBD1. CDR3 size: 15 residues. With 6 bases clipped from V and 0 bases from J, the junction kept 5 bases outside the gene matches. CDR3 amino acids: CASRQGQGPNYGYTF. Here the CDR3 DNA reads TGTGCCAGCAGGCAGGGACAGGGACCTAACTATGGCTACACCTTC.

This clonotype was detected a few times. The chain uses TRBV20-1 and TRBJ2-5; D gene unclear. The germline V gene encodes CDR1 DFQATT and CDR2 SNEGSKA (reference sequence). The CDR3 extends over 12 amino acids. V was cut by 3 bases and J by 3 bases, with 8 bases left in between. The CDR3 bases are TGCAGTGCTAGTAAGGAGAAAGAGACCCAGTACTTC. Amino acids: CSASKEKETQYF.